This T cell receptor (beta chain) originates from a study of cytomegalovirus exposure and HLA in healthy donors. Germline V gives CDR1 SGHTA, CDR2 FQGTGA. V was pared by 0 bases and J by 1 base, with 3 bases of the junction left unmatched. The CDR3 extends over 15 amino acids. 13 Jbeta primers and 60 Vbeta primers were used for the PCR. This table comes from immunoSEQ multiplex PCR, and its TCRdb copy is limited to in-frame clones, with some not included. Among around 160,000 clones, about 73% were seen once, and the ten largest hold around 2.9%. As concerns this clone: Other DNA sequences in this specimen translate into the identical CDR3.

This chain connects TRBV7-3 to TRBJ2-7, with TRBD2 matching 7 bases. The specimen sequenced was PBMCs. The receptor's source is a man in his forties in good health and CMV-seropositive. The DNA for the CDR3 is TGTGCCAGCAGCTTAACTAGCGGGCCATCCTACGAGCAGTACTTC. It translates to CASSLTSGPSYEQYF.